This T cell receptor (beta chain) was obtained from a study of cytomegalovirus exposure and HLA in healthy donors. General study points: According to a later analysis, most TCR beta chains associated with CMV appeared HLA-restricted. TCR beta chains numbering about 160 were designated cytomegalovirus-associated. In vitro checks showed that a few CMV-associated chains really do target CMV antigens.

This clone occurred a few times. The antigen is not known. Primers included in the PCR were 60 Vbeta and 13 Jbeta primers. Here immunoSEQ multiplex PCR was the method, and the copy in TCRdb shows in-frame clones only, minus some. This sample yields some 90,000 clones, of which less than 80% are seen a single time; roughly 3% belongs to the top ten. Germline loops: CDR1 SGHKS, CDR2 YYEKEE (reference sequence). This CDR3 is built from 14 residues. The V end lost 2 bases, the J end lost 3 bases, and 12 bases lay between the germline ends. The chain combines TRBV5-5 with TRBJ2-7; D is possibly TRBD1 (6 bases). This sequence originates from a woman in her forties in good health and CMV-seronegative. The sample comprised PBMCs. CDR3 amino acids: CASSFSTGFYEQYF. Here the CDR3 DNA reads TGTGCCAGCAGCTTTTCAACAGGGTTCTACGAGCAGTACTTC.